The sequence of this T cell receptor (beta chain) was determined in a study of OX40 agonist ivuxolimab in advanced cancers. Only in-frame clones appear in the TCRdb table, and some are missing; sequencing was by immunoSEQ multiplex PCR. Among about 98,000 clones listed, approximately 88% were seen once. CDR1 SGHDT and CDR2 YYEEEE come from the germline V gene. V lost 4 bases and J 5 bases, leaving 18 bases between the germline ends. The CDR3 totals 15 residues. Sample: CD4+ or CD8+ T cells sorted from blood, taken in a trial of the OX40 agonist ivuxolimab. The chain couples TRBV5-6 to TRBJ2-5; the D is unclear. The TCR sequence derives from an adult with an advanced solid tumor such as melanoma, head and neck, liver or kidney cancer. The CDR3 is CASSGRWAPSETQYF. The CDR3, as DNA: TGTGCCAGCAGCGGAAGATGGGCCCCGTCGGAGACCCAGTACTTC.